A selection of T cell receptor beta chains follows, all from one sample in a study of T-cell reconstitution after alpha-beta-depleted transplantation in children. TCRdb independently ran MiXCR on the PCR reads; one entry per CDR3 protein. The data contain hundreds of thousands of distinct CDR3 sequences, 15% to 20% of them singletons. This material consisted of PBMCs, mostly from graft donor cells, taken 360 days after TCRalphabeta/CD19-depleted stem cell transplant. The receptors stem from a boy under three years old who had a stem cell transplant for Wiskott-Aldrich syndrome, so the T cells may come from the graft donor. Each CDR3 is given without its conserved first and last residue. Each record gives: V gene, clone size, CDR3 protein. Some rows have no size entry. The others give once, few or many, or a class for an expanded clone.

TRBV20-1 few SAKKSSYEQY
TRBV6-5 many ASSPGANVLT
TRBV7-9 few ASSSGGNNNEQF
TRBV6-1 many ASSDRQGAGGYT
TRBV4-3 . ASSSGLGTNTGELF
TRBV6-5 few ASSYRTSGVSTDTQY
TRBV6-1 . ASQTGSNSPLH
TRBV2 . TFSDLAGGPSSYNEQF
TRBV24-1 few ATSTGPIETQY
TRBV18 many ASSPQRTGFSGKLF
TRBV7-9 . ASSLKRGSSYNEQF
TRBV7-9 few ASSLLRGAGGQF
TRBV20-1 . SARDFLAGGPRNIQY
TRBV20-1 . SARHLLFYNEQF
TRBV4-3 few ASSQDYAGPQH
TRBV11-2 many ASSLDYGGYANTEAF
TRBV4-3 . ASSQDWRGRGVGEQY
TRBV5-1 . ASSFLTGRGTDTQY
TRBV24-1 . ATRAGTVGTEAF
TRBV24-1 few ATSDLGRASGTDTQY
TRBV12-3/TRBV12-4 . ASSLGHLGAYEQY
TRBV6-2/TRBV6-3 . ASSPRYEQF
TRBV29-1 few SVEFWPGFGGYT
TRBV12-3/TRBV12-4 few ASSWINNEQF
TRBV12-3/TRBV12-4 many ASSLARGEQF
TRBV24-1 few ATSDPSTDTQY
TRBV21-1 . AISSYSGTRPSYEQY
TRBV24-1 few ATSPGGTGQKETQY
TRBV12-3/TRBV12-4 few ASSFYGAAYGYT
TRBV20-1 few SARDLGRSSYEQY
TRBV3-1 . ASSLRDGSSGANVLT
TRBV24-1 . ATSDFNRWDTEAF
TRBV10-3 . AIQGGGGYGYT
TRBV12-3/TRBV12-4 many ASKVLAGNQETQY
TRBV5-1 few ASSLTSGTSYEQY
TRBV20-1 few SARDLAGPYEQY
TRBV5-4 . ASSLIPPGLGRDNEQF
TRBV5-1 many ASSLAKTGGDEQF
TRBV10-3 . AISERVLGEGRNEQF
TRBV12-3/TRBV12-4 . ASSPRSRVGGGETQY
TRBV4-3 . ASSQDNPLAGYSYNEQF
TRBV4-3 few ASSQGPRTQTYEQY
TRBV5-1 many ASSLLGNEQF
TRBV5-1 few ASSLAGVGNSYEQY
TRBV29-1 many SVEDSFYGYT
TRBV4-2 . ASSQDQGRPETQY
TRBV6-2/TRBV6-3 few ASRLNRDSSYEQY
TRBV5-1 . ASSFGGGKIYNEQF
TRBV12-3/TRBV12-4 . ASSFRTGGVETQY